Each of the 5 T cell receptor beta chains below was sequenced from the same sample in a study of blood T cell repertoires in COVID-19. Only in-frame clones appear in the TCRdb table, and some are missing; sequencing was by immunoSEQ multiplex PCR. The data show a few hundred thousand clones, roughly 84% seen once. The sample taken for sequencing was peripheral blood. The receptors here all came from a woman over 75 with acute or convalescent COVID-19.

The rearrangement uses TRBV15 and TRBJ1-3, with D perhaps matching TRBD1 (5 bases). Germline loops: CDR1 LNHNV, CDR2 YYDKDF (reference sequence). The length of the CDR3 is 15 residues. The V and J ends lost 0 bases and 3 bases respectively, with 9 bases between them. The CDR3 protein is CATSRDRTSGNTIYF. The CDR3 DNA follows: TGTGCCACCAGCAGAGATCGGACAAGTGGAAACACCATATATTTT. Supplemented by reference TRBV15 and TRBJ1-3, the full variable domain reads DAMVIQNPRYQVTQFGKPVTLSCSQTLNHNVMYWYQQKSSQAPKLLFHYYDKDFNNEADTPDNFQSRRPNTSFCFLDIRSPGLGDTAMYLCATSRDRTSGNTIYFGEGSWLTVV.

This chain's CDR3 is CASSGTGGNQPQHF. In DNA, the CDR3 is TGTGCCAGCAGTGGGACAGGGGGAAATCAGCCCCAGCATTTT. The chain has TRBV6-2 or TRBV6-3 and TRBJ1-5; 11 positions agree with TRBD1. The CDR3 runs to 14 residues. The germline V gene has CDR1 MNHEY and CDR2 SVGEGT. V lost 5 bases, J lost 4 bases, and 1 base stayed unmatched.

The chain links TRBV10-2 to TRBJ1-1, with D uncertain. V lost 7 bases and J lost 10, with 19 bases in between. The CDR3 spans 13 residues. CDR1 and CDR2 from the germline V gene are WSHSY and SAAADI. The CDR3 DNA is TGCGCCAGCACCCCGGGAGGGAAAAATATAGCTTTCTTT. It is translated as CASTPGGKNIAFF.

This clone was counted only a few times. The chain couples TRBV27 to TRBJ1-5; D gene ambiguous. V lost 3 bases to trimming and J lost 9 bases, with 24 bases between them. This CDR3 has 17 residues. CDR1 and CDR2 (germline): MNHEY, SMNVEV (reference sequence). CDR3 sequence reads: CASSFQSGAVGMRPQHF. As DNA, the CDR3 is TGTGCCAGCAGTTTTCAATCAGGAGCAGTCGGGATGCGGCCCCAGCATTTT.

The rearrangement uses TRBV14 and TRBJ1-1; TRBD1 is a possible D gene (6 bases). The CDR3 consists of 13 residues. Trimming left V 5 bases short and J 3 bases short, with 10 bases between. Germline values: CDR1 SGHDN, CDR2 FVKESK. The CDR3 loop is CASSGQLYTEAFF. The CDR3 DNA is TGTGCCAGCAGCGGACAGTTGTACACTGAAGCTTTCTTT.